The next 18 T cell receptor beta chains were all read from a single sample in a study of control samples from healthy donors and cancer patients. Using immunoSEQ multiplex PCR, the repertoire was profiled, and TCRdb retains in-frame clones only, with some absent. The sample includes some 130,000 clones, approximately 92% of them seen just once. Sequencing was carried out using blood. The receptors were gathered from a man in his forties or fifties in good health.

This clone was detected only once. This chain joins TRBV7-6 and TRBJ2-4, with 13 positions matching TRBD2. V was clipped by 10 bases and J by 5 bases; unmatched bases: 11. CDR3 length: 16 residues. In germline, CDR1 is SGHVS, CDR2 FNYEAQ. The CDR3 region is CANDRLAGGMENIQYF. CDR3 nucleotides: TGTGCCAACGATAGACTAGCGGGGGGTATGGAAAACATTCAGTACTTC.

The rearrangement links TRBV18 to TRBJ2-2, with 11 bases identical to TRBD1. Looked up from germline, CDR1 is KGHSH and CDR2 is LQKENI. The V and J ends lost 1 base and 5 bases, in that order; junction bases with no gene match: 15. This CDR3 has 20 amino acids. The CDR3 sequence is CASSPLNDPVGQGGTGELFF. CDR3 sequence (DNA): TGTGCCAGCTCACCACTCAACGATCCGGTGGGACAGGGGGGAACCGGGGAGCTGTTTTTT.

In nucleotides, the CDR3 is TGTGCCAGCAGCCTAATGGAAGAGACCCAGTACTTC. Residues: CASSLMEETQYF. The chain employs TRBV3-1 (or the pseudogene TRBV3-2) and TRBJ2-5; D is unresolved. Deletions cut 4 bases from V and 3 bases from J, with 6 bases between. This CDR3 has 12 residues. Germline loops: CDR1 LGHDT, CDR2 YNNKEL (reference sequence).

The chain is built from TRBV7-9 and TRBJ1-1; D unresolved. This CDR3 region has 15 residues. Trimming removed 4 bases at V and 1 base at J, with 13 bases between. Germline assignment: CDR1 SEHNR and CDR2 FQNEAQ (reference sequence). This chain's CDR3 is CASSSPLSWNTEAFF. The DNA of the CDR3 is TGTGCCAGCAGCTCCCCCCTATCTTGGAACACTGAAGCTTTCTTT.

The chain links TRBV18 to TRBJ2-7; D is ambiguous. The germline gives CDR1 KGHSH, CDR2 LQKENI. This CDR3 region has 12 residues. Between the trimmed V and J ends, which lost 3 bases and 7 bases, there was a span of 10 bases. CDR3 loop: CASSPRIGEQYF. The CDR3 bases are TGTGCCAGCTCACCCCGAATAGGGGAGCAGTACTTC.

The CDR3 spells CASSVGGADSYEQYF. CDR3 DNA: TGTGCCAGCAGCGTAGGAGGGGCCGACTCCTACGAGCAGTACTTC. The chain recombines TRBV9 with TRBJ2-7; D tentatively fits TRBD1 or TRBD2 (5 bases each). V lost 0 bases and J 0 bases, leaving 10 bases between the germline ends. Per germline, CDR1 SGDLS and CDR2 YYNGEE. The CDR3 runs to 15 residues.

The V call is TRBV5-1, the J call TRBJ1-5; TRBD1 agrees at 9 bases. This CDR3 has 15 amino acids. Germline CDR1 reads SGHRS; CDR2 reads YFSETQ. J gave up 6 bases and V 1 base, and 5 bases lay outside the gene matches. The CDR3 bases are TGCGCCAGCAGCTTGACAGGGGGCGTAGGTCAGCCCCAGCATTTT. It translates to CASSLTGGVGQPQHF. Together with reference TRBV5-1 and TRBJ1-5, the CDR3 gives the full variable domain: KAGVTQTPRYLIKTRGQQVTLSCSPISGHRSVSWYQQTPGQGLQFLFEYFSETQRNKGNFPGRFSGRQFSNSRSEMNVSTLELGDSALYLCASSLTGGVGQPQHFGDGTRLSIL.

This clone has just one count. CDR3 in amino acids: CASSPRTTGGYSYEQYF. CDR3 bases: TGCGCCAGCAGCCCAAGAACCACAGGGGGTTATTCCTACGAGCAGTACTTC. The chain recombines TRBV4-1 with TRBJ2-7; 8 bases map to TRBD1. Per germline, CDR1 MGHRA and CDR2 YSYEKL. The CDR3 contains 17 residues. J lost 1 base, V lost 4 bases, and 12 bases had no gene match.

The V call is TRBV6-5, the J call TRBJ1-1; 10 bases map to TRBD1. Germline values: CDR1 MNHEY, CDR2 SVGAGI. The ends lost 6 bases at V and 5 bases at J; junction bases unmatched: 6. The CDR3 length is 14 residues. DNA of the CDR3: TGTGCCAGCAGAGCGGACAGGGGGAAAACTGAAGCTTTCTTT. Translation: CASRADRGKTEAFF.

The chain carries TRBV30 and TRBJ1-4; 7 bases align to TRBD1. After removal of 4 bases from V and 8 bases from J, the junction contained 10 bases not matched to a gene. Germline V CDR1 and CDR2: GTSNPN, SVGIG (reference sequence). The CDR3 is 14 amino acids. The CDR3 nucleotides are TGTGCCTGGAACGCCAGGGGGGGTGGAGAAAAACTGTTTTTT. This translates into CAWNARGGGEKLFF.

This chain connects TRBV5-4 to TRBJ2-3; tentatively, D is TRBD1 (5 bases). The CDR3 covers 16 residues. The V gene's germline CDR1 is SGHNT and CDR2 YYREEE (reference sequence). The ends were cut back, 2 bases at V and 3 bases at J, with 16 bases in the middle. This chain's CDR3 is CASSFLGPGQTDTQYF. The CDR3 nucleotides are TGTGCCAGCAGCTTTCTGGGGCCAGGGCAGACAGATACGCAGTATTTT.

V gene TRBV5-1 combines with J gene TRBJ2-5; TRBD2 aligns across 7 bases. V was pared by 5 bases and J by 2 bases, with 12 bases of the junction left unmatched. Germline-derived CDR1 and CDR2 are SGHRS and YFSETQ. This CDR3 is built from 16 residues. The CDR3 DNA follows: TGCGCCAGCAGAGGGCGGGGGATAGCGGAACAAGAGACCCAGTACTTC. Protein product: CASRGRGIAEQETQYF.

This clone was counted once. The CDR3 reads CASSQDQGPPPLHF. CDR3 DNA sequence: TGTGCCAGCAGCCAAGATCAAGGTCCGCCACCCCTCCACTTT. The V call is TRBV3-1 (or the pseudogene TRBV3-2), the J call TRBJ1-6; D is undetermined. Germline lookup yields CDR1 LGHDT and CDR2 YNNKEL (reference sequence). Trimming pared 0 bases from V and 11 bases from J, leaving 11 bases between. The CDR3 runs 14 residues.

The chain carries TRBV2 and TRBJ1-5; D is possibly TRBD1 (5 bases). Trimming cost V 7 bases and J 2 bases, with 12 bases left between them. The CDR3 sequence is 14 residues long. Per germline, CDR1 SNHLY and CDR2 FYNNEI. Written as DNA, the CDR3 is TGTGCCAGCACCGGGGGGGAAGGCAATCAGCCCCAGCATTTT. Translation gives CASTGGEGNQPQHF.

The rearrangement uses TRBV10-3 and TRBJ2-5; 7 positions match TRBD1. The J segment lost 5 bases and the V segment lost 0 bases, leaving 3 bases of the junction unmatched. The CDR3 totals 14 residues. Per germline, CDR1 ENHRY and CDR2 SYGVKD. The CDR3 spells CAISESRGLETQYF. The CDR3 DNA reads as TGTGCCATCAGTGAGTCTAGGGGGCTGGAGACCCAGTACTTC.

The rearrangement uses TRBV5-5 and TRBJ2-6; D is unresolved. Trimming cost V 1 base and J 4 bases, with 15 bases left between them. This CDR3 spans 17 amino acids. Germline assignment: CDR1 SGHKS and CDR2 YYEKEE (reference sequence). The CDR3 region is CASSLLGTPAGANVLTF. The CDR3 DNA follows: TGTGCCAGCAGCTTGTTAGGCACCCCGGCGGGGGCCAACGTCCTGACTTTC.

V is TRBV12-3 or TRBV12-4 and J is TRBJ2-7; no reliable D call. Trimming removed 3 bases from V and 9 bases from J, with 15 bases in between. The CDR3 length is 13 residues. The CDR3 DNA sequence: TGTGCCAGCAGTTTCCTCCTCACCGACGGGCAGTACTTC. Translation gives CASSFLLTDGQYF.

The J gene is TRBJ1-1, the V gene TRBV12-3 or TRBV12-4; unclear D gene. Trimming shortened V by 3 bases and J by 10 bases, and 9 bases separated the two germline ends. There are 11 residues in the CDR3. The CDR3 nucleotides read TGTGCCAGCAGTTTGAAAGTTTCAGCTTTCTTT. The encoded protein is CASSLKVSAFF.